This record covers a single TCR beta chain. The source of the sample is a study of shared clonotypes between healthy human individuals. Study background: Each donor's CD4 naive and CD4 memory cells filled three plates apiece, CD8 naive two, and CD8 memory one.

V gave up 2 bases and J gave up 7 bases, with 9 bases separating them. This CDR3 has 12 amino acids. The germline CDR1 and CDR2 sequences are SGHTA and FQGNSA. Some clones are missing from TCRdb's copy, which holds only in-frame ones; the method was immunoSEQ multiplex PCR. The repertoire holds some 2.1 million clones, with roughly 96% as singletons. The source of this sequence is a man aged 18 to 30 in good health. The source material was naive CD4+ T cells sorted from blood. Noted subset: CD45RA+ positively selected. The chain is built from TRBV7-2 and TRBJ2-7; D unresolved. CDR3 region: CASSLWGTEQYF. For the CDR3, the DNA is TGTGCCAGCAGCTTATGGGGTACTGAGCAGTACTTC. Variable domain in full (rest from reference TRBV7-2 and TRBJ2-7): GAGVSQSPSNKVTEKGKDVELRCDPISGHTALYWYRQSLGQGLEFLIYFQGNSAPDKSGLPSDRFSAERTGGSVSTLTIQRTQQEDSAVYLCASSLWGTEQYFGPGTRLTVT.